What follows describes a single T cell receptor beta chain. This entry is derived from a study of blood T cell repertoires in COVID-19. Study as a whole: Some COVID-19 samples were acute and others convalescent; all came from the United States, Italy and Spain. Sources were T cells, B-cell-depleted T cells, or PBMCs; the material itself was cDNA or gDNA.

Original methodology: Using reference gene primer amplification, nucleated cell counts were estimated. Data came from immunoSEQ multiplex PCR; TCRdb stores just in-frame clones and leaves some out. V and J calls and clone size follow that table, whereas D and trimming were derived from the DNA. This sample has 210,000 or so clones, with roughly nine tenths found just once. The CDR3 extends over 15 amino acids. V was clipped by 4 bases and J by 5 bases; unmatched bases: 4. CDR1 is KGHDR, CDR2 SFDVKD, per germline. The sequence derives from a middle-aged man with acute or convalescent COVID-19. The chain links TRBV24-1 to TRBJ1-4, with 9 bases identical to TRBD1. The sequenced material came from peripheral blood. In DNA form, the CDR3 reads TGTGCCACCAGTGACCCGACAGGGGGGAATGAAAAACTGTTTTTT. The encoded protein is CATSDPTGGNEKLFF.